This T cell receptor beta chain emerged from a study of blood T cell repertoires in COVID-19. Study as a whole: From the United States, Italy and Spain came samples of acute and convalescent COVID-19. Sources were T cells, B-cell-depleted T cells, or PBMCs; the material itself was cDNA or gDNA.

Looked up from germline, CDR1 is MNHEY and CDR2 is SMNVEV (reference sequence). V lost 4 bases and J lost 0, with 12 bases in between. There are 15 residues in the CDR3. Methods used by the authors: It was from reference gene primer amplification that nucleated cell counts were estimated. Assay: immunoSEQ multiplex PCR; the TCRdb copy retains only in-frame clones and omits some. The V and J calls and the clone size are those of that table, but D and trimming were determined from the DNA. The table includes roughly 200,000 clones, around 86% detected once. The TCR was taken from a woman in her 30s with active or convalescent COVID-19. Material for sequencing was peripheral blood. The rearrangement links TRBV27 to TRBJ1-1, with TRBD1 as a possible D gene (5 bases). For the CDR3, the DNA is TGTGCCAGCAGTTCCAGACAGACCGTGAACACTGAAGCTTTCTTT. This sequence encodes CASSSRQTVNTEAFF.